What follows are 32 T cell receptor beta chains derived from one specimen sequenced in a study of T-cell reconstitution after alpha-beta-depleted transplantation in children (dated by TCRdb to the mid-2010s). The library relied on PCR. TCRdb lists the instrument as Illumina HiSeq 2500. To normalize quantification of the TCRbeta repertoire, the TCR libraries were built with molecular barcoding that relied on unique molecular identifiers. The public reads were run again by TCRdb, first through fastp at Q25 and then through MiXCR, and only productive beta chains were kept. Rows merge per CDR3 protein into single entries with the most common DNA and genes. The sample table contains 250,000 to 350,000 distinct CDR3 sequences; only one count was recorded for roughly 21% of them. The leading ten clones occupy over 9.5% of the sample. The sample's treatment or condition label is to be understood as: allogeneic hematopoietic cell transplantation with graft depleted of TCRalphabeta T cells and CD19 B cells.

This specimen was PBMCs, mostly from graft donor cells, taken 180 days after TCRalphabeta/CD19-depleted stem cell transplant. The receptors stem from a male patient younger than 18 who had a stem cell transplant for acute lymphoblastic leukemia, so the T cells may come from the graft donor.

This clonotype was observed a few times. The gene calls are TRBV10-3 and TRBJ1-2, with D unclear. Germline lookup yields CDR1 ENHRY and CDR2 SYGVKD. The CDR3 is 13 amino acids. Trimming cost V 3 bases and J 1 base, with 6 bases left between them. The CDR3 bases are TGTGCCATCAGTGACGGCATTAACTATGGCTACACCTTC. Translating gives CAISDGINYGYTF.

This clonotype came up a few times. The DNA for the CDR3 is TGTGCCAGCAGTTTTAGGCCGCAGGGACTAGCGAGGTACAATGAGCAGTTCTTC. Its protein is CASSFRPQGLARYNEQFF. The chain couples TRBV28 to TRBJ2-1; 10 bases match TRBD2. The V and J ends lost 3 bases and 4 bases, in that order; junction bases with no gene match: 12. Germline CDR1 and CDR2: MDHEN and SYDVKM. This CDR3 has 18 amino acids.

This clonotype was seen a few times. The chain uses TRBV7-3 and TRBJ2-5; D is unclear. The CDR3 consists of 16 residues. Trimming took off 0 bases at V and 4 bases at J, with 15 bases between the two ends. Per germline, CDR1 SGHTA and CDR2 FQGTGA. The CDR3: CASSLTPLLLGETQYF. CDR3 nucleotides: TGTGCCAGCAGCTTAACGCCGTTACTGTTGGGAGAGACCCAGTACTTC.

The chain recombines TRBV5-1 with TRBJ1-1, with a weak D call TRBD1 (5 bases). The CDR3 contains 15 residues. Trimming removed 2 bases from V and 5 bases from J, with 16 bases in between. Germline values: CDR1 SGHRS, CDR2 YFSETQ. As DNA, the CDR3 is TGCGCCAGCAGCTTCGGAGGGGCGACCGGGACTGAAGCTTTCTTT. Residues: CASSFGGATGTEAFF.

This clonotype was counted only a few times. The chain recombines TRBV3-1 with TRBJ2-6; 8 positions match TRBD1. Germline V lookup: CDR1 LGHDT, CDR2 YNNKEL (reference sequence). V dropped 3 bases and J dropped 4; count of bases not matched to a gene: 5. The CDR3 runs to 16 residues. This chain's CDR3 is CASSQTGDPGANVLTF. The CDR3 coding sequence is TGTGCCAGCAGCCAGACAGGGGACCCCGGGGCCAACGTCCTGACTTTC.

This clonotype was observed a few times. This chain connects TRBV13 to TRBJ2-7; no definite D call. The germline gives CDR1 PRHDT, CDR2 FYEKMQ (reference sequence). The CDR3 runs 12 residues. V lost 5 bases and J 1 base, leaving 6 bases between the germline ends. The CDR3 sequence: CASSQASYEQYF. In nucleotides, the CDR3 is TGTGCCAGCAGCCAAGCTTCCTACGAGCAGTACTTC.

The V call is TRBV12-3 or TRBV12-4, the J call TRBJ2-7; D might be TRBD1 or TRBD2, each matching 5 bases. The CDR3 is 15 amino acids. Trimming shortened V by 8 bases and J by 4 bases, and 21 bases separated the two germline ends. DNA of the CDR3: TGTGCCAGCTCCTTTCGAGGGGTGGGGTTGTACGAGCAGTACTTC. It specifies CASSFRGVGLYEQYF.

The genes are TRBV12-3 or TRBV12-4 and TRBJ2-7, with a tentative D call TRBD2 (7 bases). This CDR3 region has 15 residues. V lost 5 bases, J lost 3 bases, and 17 bases lay in between. CDR3 nucleotide sequence: TGTGCCAGCAGTCTCAAAGGGGGGGGTGGCTACGAGCAGTACTTC. Residues: CASSLKGGGGYEQYF.

This clonotype was seen more than once but under ten times. V usage is TRBV12-3 or TRBV12-4 and J usage is TRBJ2-1; 7 bases agree with TRBD2. The junction had 5 bases not matched to a gene; V was cut back by 3 bases and J by 15 bases. The CDR3 runs 11 residues. The DNA for the CDR3 is TGTGCCAGCAGTTTGGTGGGACTATGGTTCTTC. Translating it yields CASSLVGLWFF.

The chain carries TRBV5-1 and TRBJ2-2; D uncertain. CDR1 and CDR2 (germline): SGHRS, YFSETQ. The CDR3 has 16 amino acids. V lost 1 base and J 0 bases, leaving 10 bases between the germline ends. The CDR3 bases are TGCGCCAGCAGCTTGATACACGGATCGAACACCGGGGAGCTGTTTTTT. Protein: CASSLIHGSNTGELFF.

In its sample, this clonotype was seen once. This chain connects TRBV14 to TRBJ2-7; D is possibly TRBD1 (5 bases). Germline-derived CDR1 and CDR2 are SGHDN and FVKESK. V was cut by 4 bases and J by 7 bases, with 14 bases left in between. The CDR3 contains 13 residues. DNA for the CDR3: TGTGCCAGCAGCCGATGGGGCAAGCTGGAGCAGTACTTC. This translates into CASSRWGKLEQYF. The full variable domain, its missing parts supplied by reference TRBV14 and TRBJ2-7, is EAGVTQFPSHSVIEKGQTVTLRCDPISGHDNLYWYRRVMGKEIKFLLHFVKESKQDESGMPNNRFLAERTGGTYSTLKVQPAELEDSGVYFCASSRWGKLEQYFGPGTRLTVT.

The chain joins TRBV10-2 to TRBJ2-5; D remains ambiguous. Trimming cost V 4 bases and J 2 bases, with 8 bases left between them. Germline CDR1 WSHSY, CDR2 SAAADI. This CDR3 region has 13 residues. The CDR3: CASSGPAQETQYF. CDR3 in DNA: TGCGCCAGCAGTGGTCCGGCACAAGAGACCCAGTACTTC.

This clonotype was observed a handful of times. This chain links TRBV5-1 with TRBJ2-5; D ambiguous. The CDR3 length is 15 residues. The germline CDR1 and CDR2 sequences are SGHRS and YFSETQ. Between the trimmed V and J ends, which lost 4 bases and 1 base, there was a span of 14 bases. The DNA of the CDR3 is TGCGCCAGCAGCACGCTCTACCCCACCCAAGAGACCCAGTACTTC. This codes for CASSTLYPTQETQYF. The complete variable domain, with remaining parts taken from reference TRBV5-1 and TRBJ2-5, reads KAGVTQTPRYLIKTRGQQVTLSCSPISGHRSVSWYQQTPGQGLQFLFEYFSETQRNKGNFPGRFSGRQFSNSRSEMNVSTLELGDSALYLCASSTLYPTQETQYFGPGTRLLVL.

The J gene is TRBJ2-7, the V gene TRBV5-1, with 8 bases identical to TRBD2. Germline CDR1 and CDR2: SGHRS and YFSETQ. This CDR3 spans 14 amino acids. V dropped 0 bases and J dropped 5; count of bases not matched to a gene: 4. As DNA, the CDR3 is TGCGCCAGCAGCTTGGATGGGACTAGTAACGAGCAGTACTTC. Protein product: CASSLDGTSNEQYF.

This clonotype turned up a few times. The chain employs TRBV7-9 and TRBJ1-1; D is unresolved. V gave up 1 base and J gave up 0 bases, with 3 bases separating them. Per the germline V gene, CDR1 is SEHNR and CDR2 is FQNEAQ (reference sequence). CDR3 length: 13 amino acids. For the CDR3, the DNA is TGTGCCAGCAGCTTAGTCATGAACACTGAAGCTTTCTTT. Protein product: CASSLVMNTEAFF.

This clonotype was counted between two and nine times. The chain uses TRBV5-5 and TRBJ1-2; 9 nucleotides match TRBD1. Germline CDR1 and CDR2: SGHKS and YYEKEE (reference sequence). The CDR3 totals 16 residues. Trimming removed 4 bases from V and 2 bases from J; junction bases left unmatched: 9. Written as DNA, the CDR3 is TGTGCCAGCAGCCGAGGGGACAGGGTTCCCAACTATGGCTACACCTTC. This codes for CASSRGDRVPNYGYTF.

This clonotype has at least ten counts. The rearrangement uses TRBV4-1 and TRBJ1-4; possible D gene TRBD1, 5 bases. The germline CDR1 and CDR2 sequences are MGHRA and YSYEKL. V lost 1 base, J lost 4 bases, and 7 bases lay in between. This CDR3 is built from 14 residues. The CDR3 protein is CASSQGQRNEKLFF. CDR3 DNA: TGCGCCAGCAGCCAAGGACAGCGTAATGAAAAACTGTTTTTT.

The V and J genes are TRBV20-1 and TRBJ2-1, with TRBD2 matching over 8 bases. Germline trimming cut 2 bases from V and 3 bases from J; bases unmatched to any gene: 6. Germline V lookup: CDR1 DFQATT, CDR2 SNEGSKA (reference sequence). This CDR3 region has 15 residues. CDR3 sequence reads: CSARRDSGVYNEQFF. The CDR3 region has the DNA TGCAGTGCTAGACGAGATAGCGGGGTCTACAATGAGCAGTTCTTC.

This clonotype was recorded a few times. The V call is TRBV7-9, the J call TRBJ2-7; 7 nucleotides agree with TRBD2. Trimming removed 1 base from V and 2 bases from J; junction bases left unmatched: 2. The germline CDR1 and CDR2 sequences are SEHNR and FQNEAQ (reference sequence). The CDR3 loop spans 14 amino acids. CDR3 loop: CASSLERDAYEQYF. The CDR3 DNA follows: TGTGCCAGCAGCTTAGAGCGGGACGCCTACGAGCAGTACTTC.

The chain employs TRBV29-1 and TRBJ1-2; D ambiguous. Germline assignment: CDR1 SQVTM and CDR2 ANQGSEA. V lost 3 bases to trimming and J lost 8 bases, with 16 bases between them. This CDR3 spans 13 amino acids. The CDR3 DNA reads TGCAGCGTTGACGGGCCGATCGACGGGGGCTACACCTTC. Translated: CSVDGPIDGGYTF.

This clonotype showed up just a few times. The genes are TRBV5-1 and TRBJ2-1, with D possibly matching TRBD2 (5 bases). CDR1 SGHRS and CDR2 YFSETQ come from the germline V gene. The CDR3 length is 15 residues. Trimming cost V 0 bases and J 8 bases, with 15 bases left between them. CDR3 protein: CASSLARGEWDEQFF. CDR3 DNA sequence: TGCGCCAGCAGCTTGGCCCGTGGGGAGTGGGATGAGCAGTTCTTC.

The gene calls are TRBV29-1 and TRBJ2-7, with unresolved D. Germline CDR1 reads SQVTM; CDR2 reads ANQGSEA. V gave up 4 bases and J gave up 0 bases, with 16 bases separating them. This CDR3 spans 15 amino acids. CDR3 in amino acids: CSVVASFSPSYEQYF. CDR3 sequence (DNA): TGCAGCGTTGTAGCTTCCTTTTCCCCCTCCTACGAGCAGTACTTC.

The chain has TRBV7-9 and TRBJ2-1; 11 bases line up with TRBD2. CDR3 length equals 14 residues. Germline V gene lookup returns CDR1 SEHNR and CDR2 FQNEAQ (reference sequence). V lost 4 bases, J lost 9 bases, and 5 bases stayed unmatched. The CDR3 region is CASSSLAGVGEQFF. The CDR3 DNA reads as TGTGCCAGCAGCTCACTAGCGGGAGTCGGTGAGCAGTTCTTC.

This clonotype turned up a few times. The rearrangement joins TRBV7-9 to TRBJ2-5; 9 positions match TRBD2. The junction had 3 bases not matched to a gene; V was cut back by 1 base and J by 3 bases. Per the germline V gene, CDR1 is SEHNR and CDR2 is FQNEAQ (reference sequence). The CDR3 loop spans 15 amino acids. This CDR3 reads CASSLVLAGKETQYF. Written as DNA, the CDR3 is TGTGCCAGCAGCTTAGTTCTAGCGGGAAAAGAGACCCAGTACTTC.

The chain combines TRBV9 with TRBJ2-5; 7 bases agree with TRBD1. The CDR3 sequence is 14 residues long. The trim removed 7 bases at V and 5 bases at J, leaving 11 bases unmatched. The germline CDR1 and CDR2 sequences are SGDLS and YYNGEE. CDR3 amino acids: CASGWGRGFETQYF. In nucleotides, the CDR3 is TGTGCCAGCGGGTGGGGCAGGGGGTTCGAGACCCAGTACTTC.

V is TRBV5-1 and J is TRBJ2-1; TRBD2 matches at 10 bases. The CDR3 spans 16 residues. The junction had 11 bases not matched to a gene; V was cut back by 7 bases and J by 4 bases. The germline gives CDR1 SGHRS, CDR2 YFSETQ. The CDR3: CASRGGVAGGYNEQFF. CDR3 nucleotides: TGCGCCAGCCGCGGGGGAGTAGCGGGAGGTTACAATGAGCAGTTCTTC. The variable domain in full, with the rest retrieved from reference TRBV5-1 and TRBJ2-1, is KAGVTQTPRYLIKTRGQQVTLSCSPISGHRSVSWYQQTPGQGLQFLFEYFSETQRNKGNFPGRFSGRQFSNSRSEMNVSTLELGDSALYLCASRGGVAGGYNEQFFGPGTRLTVL.

The chain has TRBV5-1 and TRBJ2-3; 7 nucleotides agree with TRBD1. J lost 4 bases, V lost 4 bases, and 9 bases had no gene match. Germline V gene lookup returns CDR1 SGHRS and CDR2 YFSETQ. The CDR3 is 15 residues long. CDR3 nucleotides: TGCGCCAGCAGCCCGAGGGACAGCCCCGCAGATACGCAGTATTTT. The encoded protein is CASSPRDSPADTQYF.

The chain has TRBV5-1 and TRBJ2-5; 9 nucleotides match TRBD2. CDR1 is SGHRS and CDR2 is YFSETQ in the germline V gene. This CDR3 spans 13 amino acids. Trimming took 9 bases from V and 3 from J; bases not matched to a gene: 6. CDR3 amino acids: CAKSLAGEETQYF. The CDR3 nucleotides are TGCGCCAAATCCTTAGCGGGAGAAGAGACCCAGTACTTC.

With regard to this clonotype: A read error may produce the germline difference seen at one junction end. The V call is TRBV3-1, the J call TRBJ2-3; 8 bases are shared with TRBD2. This CDR3 has 15 residues. In germline, CDR1 is LGHDT, CDR2 YNNKEL (reference sequence). The CDR3 nucleotides are TGTGCCTGCAGCCACGGGGGGGCCGGCACAGATACGCAGTATTTT. Its translation is CACSHGGAGTDTQYF.

The genes are TRBV18 and TRBJ2-5, with D unclear. The germline CDR1 and CDR2 sequences are KGHSH and LQKENI. The CDR3 contains 13 residues. V shed 3 bases and J shed 4 bases, with 9 bases lying between them. The CDR3 DNA is TGTGCCAGCTCACCCGGGCACGGAGAGACCCAGTACTTC. Its protein product is CASSPGHGETQYF. Using reference TRBV18 and TRBJ2-5 for the parts outside the CDR3, the full variable domain is NAGVMQNPRHLVRRRGQEARLRCSPMKGHSHVYWYRQLPEEGLKFMVYLQKENIIDESGMPKERFSAEFPKEGPSILRIQQVVRGDSAAYFCASSPGHGETQYFGPGTRLLVL.

Only a few counts were recorded for this clonotype. This chain joins TRBV5-1 and TRBJ2-7, with D tentatively TRBD1 or TRBD2 (5 bases each). In germline, CDR1 is SGHRS, CDR2 YFSETQ. CDR3 length: 14 amino acids. Trimming pared 4 bases from V and 5 bases from J, leaving 16 bases between. CDR3 DNA: TGCGCCAGCAGCCAGGACTGGCTGGGGGACGAGCAGTACTTC. Translating it yields CASSQDWLGDEQYF. The full variable domain, in which reference TRBV5-1 and TRBJ2-7 provide the parts outside the CDR3, is KAGVTQTPRYLIKTRGQQVTLSCSPISGHRSVSWYQQTPGQGLQFLFEYFSETQRNKGNFPGRFSGRQFSNSRSEMNVSTLELGDSALYLCASSQDWLGDEQYFGPGTRLTVT.

The chain combines TRBV6-5 with TRBJ1-5; 10 nucleotides line up with TRBD1. The CDR3 extends over 15 amino acids. Trimming at V came to 3 bases and at J to 5 bases, leaving 4 bases not matched to a gene. Germline-derived CDR1 and CDR2 are MNHEY and SVGAGI. This chain's CDR3 is CASSYTGQGHQPQHF. The CDR3 DNA sequence: TGTGCCAGCAGTTATACGGGACAGGGGCATCAGCCCCAGCATTTT.